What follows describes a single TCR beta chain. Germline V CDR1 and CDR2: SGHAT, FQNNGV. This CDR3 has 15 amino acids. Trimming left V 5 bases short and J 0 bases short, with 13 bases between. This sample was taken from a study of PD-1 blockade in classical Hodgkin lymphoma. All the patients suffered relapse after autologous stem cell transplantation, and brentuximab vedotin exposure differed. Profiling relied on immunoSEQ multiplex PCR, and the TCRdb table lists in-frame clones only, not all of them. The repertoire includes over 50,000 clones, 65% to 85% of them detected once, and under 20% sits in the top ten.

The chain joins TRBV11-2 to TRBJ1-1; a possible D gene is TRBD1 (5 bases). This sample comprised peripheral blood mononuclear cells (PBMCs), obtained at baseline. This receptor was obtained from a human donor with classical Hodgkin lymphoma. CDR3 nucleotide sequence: TGTGCCAGCAGCCCTCGACAGCACATGAACACTGAAGCTTTCTTT. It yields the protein CASSPRQHMNTEAFF. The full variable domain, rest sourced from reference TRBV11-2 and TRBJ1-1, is EAGVAQSPRYKIIEKRQSVAFWCNPISGHATLYWYQQILGQGPKLLIQFQNNGVVDDSQLPKDRFSAERLKGVDSTLKIQPAKLEDSAVYLCASSPRQHMNTEAFFGQGTRLTVV.